These 30 T cell receptor beta chains originate from one sample sequenced in a study of T cells in tumors after PD-1 blockade. The data were produced by immunoSEQ multiplex PCR, yet TCRdb's version contains in-frame clones alone and is incomplete. The sample holds 23,000 or so clones; roughly 82% are singletons and the top ten take less than 15%. The sequences come from PBMCs, collected after anti-PD-1 treatment. Source of these receptors: a human donor with basal cell carcinoma.

The J gene is TRBJ1-1, the V gene TRBV15, with 8 nucleotides matching TRBD1. Trimming cost V 3 bases and J 0 bases; bases outside gene matches: 6. Germline CDR1 and CDR2: LNHNV and YYDKDF (reference sequence). The CDR3 has 16 residues. The CDR3 nucleotides are TGTGCCACCAGCAGCGGACAGGGAAGGGTGAACACTGAAGCTTTCTTT. This codes for CATSSGQGRVNTEAFF.

The chain links TRBV30 to TRBJ2-7; D possibly corresponds to TRBD1 (5 bases). The CDR3 spans 12 residues. Deletions cut 0 bases from V and 3 bases from J, with 6 bases between. Germline CDR1 GTSNPN, CDR2 SVGIG (reference sequence). The CDR3 loop reads CAWSVDSYEQYF. The CDR3, as DNA: TGTGCCTGGAGTGTCGACAGCTACGAGCAGTACTTC.

This clone was seen once. The chain uses TRBV7-3 and TRBJ2-7; D perhaps matches TRBD1 (6 bases). The CDR3 is made up of 13 amino acids. Trimming took off 5 bases at V and 6 bases at J, with 14 bases between the two ends. Germline CDR1 SGHTA, CDR2 FQGTGA. The CDR3 protein is CASSTSRQAEQYF. CDR3 bases: TGTGCCAGCAGCACTAGTAGACAGGCCGAGCAGTACTTC.

The chain is built from TRBV15 and TRBJ2-3; 8 positions match TRBD2. This CDR3 contains 14 residues. Germline trimming cut 5 bases from V and 6 bases from J; bases unmatched to any gene: 7. Germline V gene data show CDR1 as LNHNV and CDR2 as YYDKDF (reference sequence). The CDR3 nucleotides are TGTGCCACCAGCGGCGGGGGGCCGACCGATACGCAGTATTTT. Amino acids: CATSGGGPTDTQYF.

This clone has more than one count but fewer than ten. The chain carries TRBV9 and TRBJ2-5; 9 nucleotides align to TRBD1. With V trimmed by 3 bases and J by 1 base, 7 bases remained unmatched. The CDR3 totals 16 residues. Germline lookup yields CDR1 SGDLS and CDR2 YYNGEE. The CDR3: CASSAGVTGGQETQYF. The DNA of the CDR3 is TGTGCCAGCAGCGCGGGCGTGACAGGGGGCCAAGAGACCCAGTACTTC.

This chain joins TRBV3-1 (or the pseudogene TRBV3-2) and TRBJ2-1; D remains unclear. The V end lost 0 bases, the J end lost 7 bases, and 10 bases lay between the germline ends. Per the germline V gene, CDR1 is LGHDT and CDR2 is YNNKEL (reference sequence). CDR3 length: 14 residues. CDR3 nucleotide sequence: TGTGCCAGCAGCCAAGAGGGCGTGGGGAATGAGCAGTTCTTC. Amino acids: CASSQEGVGNEQFF.

The V gene is TRBV6-6, the J gene TRBJ2-2; D is possibly TRBD2 (6 bases). The germline V gene encodes CDR1 MNHNY and CDR2 SVGAGI (reference sequence). The CDR3 totals 14 residues. The V end was cut by 4 bases, the J end by 4 bases, with 10 bases between. DNA of the CDR3: TGTGCCAGCAGTTGGGGGGAGAGCACCGGGGAGCTGTTTTTT. Amino acids: CASSWGESTGELFF.

The CDR3 coding sequence is TGTGCCAGCTCACCACTTAGGGGGCGAGGCACTGAAGCTTTCTTT. This codes for CASSPLRGRGTEAFF. The chain has TRBV18 and TRBJ1-1; 7 positions match TRBD1. The CDR3 length is 15 residues. Trimming cost V 1 base and J 4 bases; bases outside gene matches: 6. Germline CDR1 and CDR2: KGHSH and LQKENI. Drawing the rest from reference TRBV18 and TRBJ1-1, the complete variable domain is NAGVMQNPRHLVRRRGQEARLRCSPMKGHSHVYWYRQLPEEGLKFMVYLQKENIIDESGMPKERFSAEFPKEGPSILRIQQVVRGDSAAYFCASSPLRGRGTEAFFGQGTRLTVV.

The V gene is TRBV5-6, the J gene TRBJ1-2; D is unclear. Germline-derived CDR1 and CDR2 are SGHDT and YYEEEE. The CDR3 length is 13 residues. The V gene lost 8 bases and the J gene lost 0 bases, with 11 bases spanning the gap. The CDR3 reads CASGAQANYGYTF. The CDR3 DNA reads as TGTGCCAGTGGAGCACAAGCTAACTATGGCTACACCTTC.

The V and J genes are TRBV15 and TRBJ2-1, with D possibly being TRBD1 (5 bases). The germline CDR1 and CDR2 sequences are LNHNV and YYDKDF (reference sequence). This CDR3 spans 15 amino acids. V was shortened by 3 bases and J by 6 bases, with 15 bases between the two germline ends. The CDR3 DNA sequence: TGTGCCACCAGCAGGAACAGGATCTCTTCCAATGAGCAGTTCTTC. Translating it yields CATSRNRISSNEQFF. The full variable domain, its missing parts supplied by reference TRBV15 and TRBJ2-1, is DAMVIQNPRYQVTQFGKPVTLSCSQTLNHNVMYWYQQKSSQAPKLLFHYYDKDFNNEADTPDNFQSRRPNTSFCFLDIRSPGLGDTAMYLCATSRNRISSNEQFFGPGTRLTVL.

This clone appeared once. This chain connects TRBV23-1 to TRBJ2-5; D is unresolved. TRBV23-1 qualifies as an ORF whose function is uncertain. The V end was cut by 0 bases, the J end by 3 bases, with 14 bases between. The CDR3 extends over 16 amino acids. The CDR3 region is CASSQSWNNGKETQYF. The CDR3 DNA is TGCGCCAGCAGTCAATCGTGGAACAATGGGAAAGAGACCCAGTACTTC.

The chain carries TRBV6-6 and TRBJ2-7; TRBD2 might be the D (5 bases). The germline V gene encodes CDR1 MNHNY and CDR2 SVGAGI (reference sequence). Trimming removed 2 bases from V and 5 bases from J, with 7 bases in between. CDR3 size: 12 residues. This chain's CDR3 is CASSYRGDEQYF. In DNA, the CDR3 is TGTGCCAGCAGTTACCGGGGAGACGAGCAGTACTTC.

This clone was seen a handful of times. The genes are TRBV3-1 (or the pseudogene TRBV3-2) and TRBJ1-6; no clear D gene. The CDR3 runs to 15 residues. Germline-derived CDR1 and CDR2 are LGHDT and YNNKEL (reference sequence). The V end was cut by 0 bases, the J end by 6 bases, with 9 bases between. The DNA for the CDR3 is TGTGCCAGCAGCCAAGATGCAGCCGGTAATTCACCCCTCCACTTT. This gives the protein CASSQDAAGNSPLHF.

This clone came up a few times. V is TRBV5-4 and J is TRBJ2-2, with D possibly TRBD1 on 5 matching bases. Germline assignment: CDR1 SGHNT and CDR2 YYREEE (reference sequence). V lost 0 bases and J 6 bases, leaving 12 bases between the germline ends. This CDR3 comprises 15 residues. CDR3 nucleotide sequence: TGTGCCAGCAGCTTGGCGAACACCAGGGCCGGGGAGCTGTTTTTT. It specifies CASSLANTRAGELFF.

The J gene is TRBJ1-5, the V gene TRBV2; D remains ambiguous. The CDR3 extends over 14 amino acids. Looked up from germline, CDR1 is SNHLY and CDR2 is FYNNEI. The V and J ends lost 2 bases and 4 bases respectively, with 9 bases between them. CDR3: CASSELRGNQPQHF. CDR3 coding DNA: TGTGCCAGCAGTGAACTCCGGGGAAATCAGCCCCAGCATTTT. The complete variable domain, with remaining parts taken from reference TRBV2 and TRBJ1-5, reads EPEVTQTPSHQVTQMGQEVILRCVPISNHLYFYWYRQILGQKVEFLVSFYNNEISEKSEIFDDQFSVERPDGSNFTLKIRSTKLEDSAMYFCASSELRGNQPQHFGDGTRLSIL.

This sequence joins TRBV7-3 and TRBJ2-1; a possible D gene is TRBD1 (6 bases). The germline V gene encodes CDR1 SGHTA and CDR2 FQGTGA. Trimming cost V 6 bases and J 0 bases, with 12 bases left between them. The CDR3 extends over 15 amino acids. The CDR3 here is CASRRRGISYNEQFF. For the CDR3, the DNA is TGTGCCAGCAGACGCAGGGGTATCTCCTACAATGAGCAGTTCTTC.

CDR3 DNA sequence: TGTGCCAGCAGCTTCGGACAGAACAATGAGCAGTTCTTC. Protein product: CASSFGQNNEQFF. This chain uses TRBV5-6 with TRBJ2-1; a weak D match, TRBD1 (6 bases). Germline CDR1 and CDR2: SGHDT and YYEEEE. Trimming left V 2 bases short and J 5 bases short, with 8 bases between. The CDR3 is 13 residues long.

The genes are TRBV30 and TRBJ2-3, with D perhaps matching TRBD2 (6 bases). Looked up from germline, CDR1 is GTSNPN and CDR2 is SVGIG (reference sequence). The CDR3 loop spans 14 amino acids. V shed 7 bases and J shed 4 bases, with 18 bases lying between them. Here the CDR3 reads CASKTRSGPDTQYF. The CDR3 bases are TGTGCCTCAAAGACTAGATCAGGGCCAGATACGCAGTATTTT.

For the CDR3, the DNA is TGCAGCGTGATGGCTGGACTAGCGGGGGGGGACGGGGAGCTGTTTTTT. This codes for CSVMAGLAGGDGELFF. V gene TRBV29-1 combines with J gene TRBJ2-2, with 15 bases lining up with TRBD2. The CDR3 has 16 amino acids. Per germline, CDR1 SQVTM and CDR2 ANQGSEA. Trimming removed 6 bases from V and 7 bases from J; junction bases left unmatched: 9.

CDR3 sequence reads: CASKRLGSVQETQYF. CDR3 in DNA: TGTGCCAGTAAACGCCTAGGTAGTGTCCAAGAGACCCAGTACTTC. The genes are TRBV27 and TRBJ2-5; no clear D gene. Germline V lookup: CDR1 MNHEY, CDR2 SMNVEV (reference sequence). The CDR3 extends over 15 amino acids. The germline V and J ends were trimmed by 9 bases and 1 base, with 18 bases remaining between them.

The V gene is TRBV7-8, the J gene TRBJ1-3, with D hard to call. From germline, CDR1 is SGHVS and CDR2 FQNEAQ. Trimming pared 7 bases from V and 1 base from J, leaving 11 bases between. The CDR3 spans 14 residues. CDR3 sequence (DNA): TGTGCCAGCACCCCCCCCGGTTCTGGAAACACCATATATTTT. It specifies CASTPPGSGNTIYF.

The CDR3, as DNA: TGTGCCAGCAGTTTCCTGGGGGAGGAGACCCAGTACTTC. This encodes CASSFLGEETQYF. The chain combines TRBV27 with TRBJ2-5; D is possibly TRBD1 or TRBD2 (5 bases each). The germline CDR1 and CDR2 sequences are MNHEY and SMNVEV (reference sequence). The CDR3 is 13 amino acids. The V gene lost 3 bases and the J gene lost 5 bases, with 10 bases spanning the gap.

The chain couples TRBV30 to TRBJ1-4, with no clear D. This CDR3 has 14 residues. Trimming cost V 3 bases and J 8 bases, with 16 bases left between them. CDR1 and CDR2 from the germline V gene are GTSNPN and SVGIG (reference sequence). The CDR3 bases are TGTGCCTGGAGGACTGGCGCGGGGAACGAAAAACTGTTTTTT. Translating it yields CAWRTGAGNEKLFF.

The chain employs TRBV4-1 and TRBJ2-5; TRBD2 agrees at 11 bases. Germline V gene data show CDR1 as MGHRA and CDR2 as YSYEKL. The length of the CDR3 is 17 residues. With V trimmed by 1 base and J by 1 base, 5 bases remained unmatched. CDR3 nucleotide sequence: TGCGCCAGCAGCCAAGGGGGGGGACTAGCGGTCCAAGAGACCCAGTACTTC. Translation: CASSQGGGLAVQETQYF.

The chain combines TRBV28 with TRBJ2-5; 9 bases line up with TRBD1. The junction had 14 bases not matched to a gene; V was cut back by 5 bases and J by 7 bases. CDR1 is MDHEN and CDR2 is SYDVKM in the germline V gene. The CDR3 runs 16 residues. The CDR3 DNA reads as TGTGCCAGCAGTGGACCGGGACAGGGAGTACCCGGGACCCAGTACTTC. It specifies CASSGPGQGVPGTQYF.

V usage is TRBV5-6 and J usage is TRBJ2-7; 8 bases agree with TRBD1. V lost 0 bases to trimming and J lost 5 bases; unmatched junction nucleotides: 4. The CDR3 is made up of 14 amino acids. Germline CDR1 reads SGHDT; CDR2 reads YYEEEE. CDR3 bases: TGTGCCAGCAGCTTGGGTGGACAGGGTAACGAGCAGTACTTC. Encoded protein: CASSLGGQGNEQYF. The whole variable domain, remainder taken from reference TRBV5-6 and TRBJ2-7, is DAGVTQSPTHLIKTRGQQVTLRCSPKSGHDTVSWYQQALGQGPQFIFQYYEEEERQRGNFPDRFSGHQFPNYSSELNVNALLLGDSALYLCASSLGGQGNEQYFGPGTRLTVT.

V usage is TRBV5-1 and J usage is TRBJ2-5, with a weak D call TRBD2 (6 bases). Germline V gene data show CDR1 as SGHRS and CDR2 as YFSETQ. CDR3 length equals 15 residues. Trimming pared 4 bases from V and 1 base from J, leaving 14 bases between. CDR3 residues: CASSSNWGVQETQYF. CDR3 in DNA: TGCGCCAGCAGCAGCAACTGGGGGGTCCAAGAGACCCAGTACTTC.

This clone was observed once. V usage is TRBV7-8 and J usage is TRBJ2-4, with D uncertain. CDR1 and CDR2 (germline): SGHVS, FQNEAQ. V lost 5 bases and J lost 1, with 15 bases in between. The CDR3 loop spans 16 amino acids. CDR3 bases: TGTGCCAGCAGCACCTACGACGCCGGTGCCAAAAACATTCAGTACTTC. Encoded protein: CASSTYDAGAKNIQYF.

J is TRBJ2-3 and V is TRBV15; the D is unclear. The germline CDR1 and CDR2 sequences are LNHNV and YYDKDF (reference sequence). CDR3 size: 15 residues. With 1 base removed from V and 0 bases from J, the gap between germline ends came to 8 bases. The CDR3 DNA follows: TGTGCCACCAGCAGAGTGACAACTAGCACAGATACGCAGTATTTT. Translating it yields CATSRVTTSTDTQYF. Complete variable domain (other parts from reference TRBV15 and TRBJ2-3): DAMVIQNPRYQVTQFGKPVTLSCSQTLNHNVMYWYQQKSSQAPKLLFHYYDKDFNNEADTPDNFQSRRPNTSFCFLDIRSPGLGDTAMYLCATSRVTTSTDTQYFGPGTRLTVL.

This chain connects TRBV5-1 to TRBJ2-7; D gene unclear. The germline V gene has CDR1 SGHRS and CDR2 YFSETQ. The V and J ends lost 4 bases and 0 bases respectively, with 5 bases between them. The CDR3 is 12 amino acids. The CDR3 nucleotides are TGCGCCAGCAGCGGAAACTCCTACGAGCAGTACTTC. This sequence encodes CASSGNSYEQYF.